This TCR beta chain was identified in a study of OX40 agonist ivuxolimab in advanced cancers. Assay: immunoSEQ multiplex PCR; the TCRdb copy retains only in-frame clones and omits some. The profile shows roughly 79,000 clones, 91% of them singletons. The V gene end was trimmed by 4 bases and the J gene end by 5 bases; junction bases not matched to a gene: 2. CDR3 size: 13 residues. Per germline, CDR1 ENHRY and CDR2 SYGVKD. This TCR was recovered from an adult with an advanced solid tumor such as melanoma, head and neck, liver or kidney cancer. This specimen consisted of CD4+ or CD8+ T cells sorted from blood, obtained in a trial of the OX40 agonist ivuxolimab. The rearrangement uses TRBV10-3 and TRBJ2-1; 7 bases map to TRBD1. CDR3 bases: TGTGCCATCAGTGGGCAGGGGGACAATGAGCAGTTCTTC. Amino acids: CAISGQGDNEQFF.